The 7 T cell receptor beta chains below all came from one sample that was sequenced in a study of patients and donors after allogeneic stem cell transplantation. TCRdb re-analysed the RT-PCR reads in MiXCR, keeping a single row per CDR3 protein. The sample consists of approximately 160,000 distinct CDR3 sequences, approximately 28% of them appearing once. Sequences were obtained from blood, either unsorted or a sorted T cell fraction (not recorded which). The receptor source for this set is a human donor who was either an allogeneic HSCT recipient or a stem cell or donor lymphocyte infusion donor (not recorded which). It is not recorded whose cells these are; they may come from a transplant donor.

DNA for the CDR3: TGTGCCAGCAGTTTAACAGGGGTACTCACAGATACGCAGTATTTT. This encodes CASSLTGVLTDTQYF. The chain has TRBV12-3 or TRBV12-4 and TRBJ2-3; TRBD1 agrees at 7 bases. The CDR3 is 15 amino acids. V was clipped by 2 bases and J by 2 bases; unmatched bases: 4.

This clonotype turned up a few times. The chain couples TRBV4-1 to TRBJ2-1; D remains ambiguous. Trimming left V 5 bases short and J 0 bases short, with 11 bases between. This CDR3 contains 15 residues. Per germline, CDR1 MGHRA and CDR2 YSYEKL. The CDR3 DNA sequence: TGCGCCAGCAGCGCTACTGGATACTCCTACAATGAGCAGTTCTTC. It codes for CASSATGYSYNEQFF.

This clonotype turned up a few times. This rearrangement joins TRBV5-1 to TRBJ1-6; D remains unclear. CDR3 length: 13 amino acids. Trimming took off 5 bases at V and 4 bases at J, with 7 bases between the two ends. CDR1 is SGHRS, CDR2 YFSETQ, per germline. CDR3 coding DNA: TGCGCCAGCAGGGCAGAGTATAATTCACCCCTCCACTTT. Its translation is CASRAEYNSPLHF. Together with reference TRBV5-1 and TRBJ1-6, the CDR3 gives the full variable domain: KAGVTQTPRYLIKTRGQQVTLSCSPISGHRSVSWYQQTPGQGLQFLFEYFSETQRNKGNFPGRFSGRQFSNSRSEMNVSTLELGDSALYLCASRAEYNSPLHFGNGTRLTVT.

Concerning this clonotype itself: A much bigger clone sits one base away, suggesting this may be a read error. The rearrangement uses TRBV18 and TRBJ1-2; no clear D gene. The CDR3 covers 11 residues. Germline CDR1 reads KGHSH; CDR2 reads LQKENI. Here the CDR3 DNA reads TGTGCCTCATCGGTCAACTATGCCTACACCTTC. This encodes CASSVNYAYTF.

This chain connects TRBV20-1 to TRBJ1-2; 8 bases are shared with TRBD1. Germline V lookup: CDR1 DFQATT, CDR2 SNEGSKA (reference sequence). The CDR3 contains 14 residues. V lost 2 bases, J lost 5 bases, and 7 bases stayed unmatched. The CDR3 nucleotides are TGCAGTGCTAGAACGGACAGGGCGAGTTATGGCTACACCTTC. Translating gives CSARTDRASYGYTF.

This clonotype has more than one count but fewer than ten. The chain recombines TRBV13 with TRBJ2-7; TRBD2 matches at 7 bases. With 2 bases clipped from V and 3 bases from J, the junction kept 7 bases outside the gene matches. This CDR3 is built from 15 residues. The germline gives CDR1 PRHDT, CDR2 FYEKMQ (reference sequence). CDR3 sequence: CASSLRTRVFYEQYF. CDR3 bases: TGTGCCAGCAGCTTAAGGACTAGGGTCTTCTACGAGCAGTACTTC.

The gene calls are TRBV29-1 and TRBJ2-5; D is possibly TRBD1 or TRBD2 (6 bases each). The CDR3 runs 12 residues. Germline assignment: CDR1 SQVTM and CDR2 ANQGSEA. V was cut by 2 bases and J by 5 bases, with 9 bases left in between. The DNA of the CDR3 is TGCAGCGTTGAAACGGGGGCGGAGACCCAGTACTTC. Protein: CSVETGAETQYF.